These 5 T cell receptor beta chains were sequenced from one sample in a study of cytomegalovirus exposure and HLA in healthy donors. A multiplex PCR was run with 60 Vbeta primers and 13 Jbeta primers. Generated by immunoSEQ multiplex PCR, the TCRdb table keeps only in-frame clones and is missing some. The profile covers approximately 240,000 clones, with approximately 82% appearing a single time and approximately 0.5% taken by the ten largest. Sequences were obtained from PBMCs. The receptors derive from a woman in her thirties or forties in good health and CMV-seronegative.

The chain is built from TRBV10-3 and TRBJ2-1, with 8 bases that match TRBD1. Trimming took 6 bases from V and 8 from J; bases not matched to a gene: 6. Germline V CDR1 and CDR2: ENHRY, SYGVKD. The CDR3 is 13 residues long. CDR3 in DNA: TGTGCCATCAGGACAGGGGAAGGGGATGAGCAGTTCTTC. Translating gives CAIRTGEGDEQFF.

The CDR3 region has the DNA TGTGCCAGCAGCCAAGGACAGGTCAATCAGCCCCAGCATTTT. It is translated as CASSQGQVNQPQHF. The chain couples TRBV4-2 to TRBJ1-5; TRBD1 is a possible D gene (6 bases). The V gene's germline CDR1 is LGHNA and CDR2 YNFKEQ. The V and J ends lost 1 base and 3 bases respectively, with 7 bases between them. The CDR3 runs to 14 residues.

V is TRBV29-1 and J is TRBJ2-7; D gene unclear. The CDR3 has 13 residues. CDR1 SQVTM and CDR2 ANQGSEA come from the germline V gene. Trimming pared 3 bases from V and 0 bases from J, leaving 9 bases between. The CDR3 protein is CSVEAGSSYEQYF. In DNA form, the CDR3 reads TGCAGCGTTGAGGCAGGCAGCTCCTACGAGCAGTACTTC.

The V call is TRBV7-3, the J call TRBJ1-1; D is ambiguous. V shed 2 bases and J shed 3 bases, with 7 bases lying between them. Germline-derived CDR1 and CDR2 are SGHTA and FQGTGA. The CDR3 consists of 13 residues. The CDR3 here is CASSLYFHTEAFF. DNA of the CDR3: TGTGCCAGCAGCTTATATTTTCACACTGAAGCTTTCTTT.

The chain links TRBV9 to TRBJ2-2, with D tentatively TRBD2 (5 bases). Looked up from germline, CDR1 is SGDLS and CDR2 is YYNGEE. The CDR3 runs 14 residues. The V end lost 6 bases, the J end lost 7 bases, and 16 bases lay between the germline ends. CDR3 nucleotide sequence: TGTGCCAGCACCCCAGTCGGGGTGGGCGGGGAGCTGTTTTTT. Its protein is CASTPVGVGGELFF.